The text below deals with one TCR beta chain. Its cognate antigen is unknown. This entry is derived from a study of T-cell reconstitution after alpha-beta-depleted transplantation in children. Library preparation (for TCRbeta) was performed with unique molecular identifiers. TCRdb passed the PCR reads through MiXCR, listing each CDR3 protein once. The sample contains roughly 570,000 distinct CDR3 sequences, 27% of which appear only once. Study-wide findings and caveats: There were reportedly several hundred expanded graft clones from which alpha-beta T cells came about two months after transplant. Surviving recipient T cells and thymic progenitors accounted for the high day-60 TCRbeta diversity observed in some patients. At one year after transplant, newly produced T cells mostly accounted for T-cell counts and diversity.

The CDR3 spans 15 residues. Germline trimming cut 4 bases from V and 2 bases from J; bases unmatched to any gene: 4. From germline, CDR1 is SNHLY and CDR2 FYNNEI. The sample here was PBMCs, taken before TCRalphabeta/CD19-depleted stem cell transplant. The chain combines TRBV2 with TRBJ2-1; TRBD1 agrees at 8 bases. This TCR was recovered from a boy in the first two years of life with Wiskott-Aldrich syndrome, due to receive a stem cell transplant. This chain's CDR3 is CASSGPDRAYNEQFF. Here the CDR3 DNA reads TGTGCCAGCAGTGGGCCGGACAGGGCCTACAATGAGCAGTTCTTC.